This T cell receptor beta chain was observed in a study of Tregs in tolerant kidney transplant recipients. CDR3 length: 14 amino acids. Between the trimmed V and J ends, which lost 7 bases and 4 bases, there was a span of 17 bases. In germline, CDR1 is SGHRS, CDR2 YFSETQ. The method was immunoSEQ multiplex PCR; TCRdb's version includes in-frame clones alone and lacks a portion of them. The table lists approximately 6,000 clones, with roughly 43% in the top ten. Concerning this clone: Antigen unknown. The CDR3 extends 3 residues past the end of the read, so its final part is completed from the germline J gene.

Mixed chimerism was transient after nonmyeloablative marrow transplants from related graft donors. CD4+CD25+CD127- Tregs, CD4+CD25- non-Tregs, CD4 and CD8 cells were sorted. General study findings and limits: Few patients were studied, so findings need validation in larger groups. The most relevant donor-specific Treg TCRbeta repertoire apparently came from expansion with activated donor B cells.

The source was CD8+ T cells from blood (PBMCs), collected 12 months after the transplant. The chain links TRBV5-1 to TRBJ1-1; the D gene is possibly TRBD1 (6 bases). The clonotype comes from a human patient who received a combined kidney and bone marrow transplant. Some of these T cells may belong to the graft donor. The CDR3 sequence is CASSWGQGITEAFF. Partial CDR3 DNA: TGCGCCAGCTCTTGGGGGCAGGGGATCACTGAA.